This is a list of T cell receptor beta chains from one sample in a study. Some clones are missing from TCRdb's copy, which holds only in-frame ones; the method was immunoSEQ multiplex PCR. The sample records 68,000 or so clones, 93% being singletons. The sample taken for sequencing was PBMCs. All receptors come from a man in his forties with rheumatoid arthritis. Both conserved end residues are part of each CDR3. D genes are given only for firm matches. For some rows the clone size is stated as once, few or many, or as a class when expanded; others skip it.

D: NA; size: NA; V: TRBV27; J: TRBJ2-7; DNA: TGTGCCAGCAGTTTCCCCGGGGGCGAGCAGTACTTC; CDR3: CASSFPGGEQYF
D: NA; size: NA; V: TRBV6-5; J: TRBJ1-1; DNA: TGTGCCAGCCACACAGGGTACACTGAAGCTTTCTTT; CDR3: CASHTGYTEAFF
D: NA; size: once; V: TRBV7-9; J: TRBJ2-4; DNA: TGTGCCAGCAGCTTAACCGGGGCCCGCAAAAACATTCAGTACTTC; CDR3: CASSLTGARKNIQYF
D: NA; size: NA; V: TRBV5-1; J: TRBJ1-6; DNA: TGCGCCAGCAGCTTGGCCCCGACAGGTTTTAGCTCCTATAATTCACCCCTCCACTTT; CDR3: CASSLAPTGFSSYNSPLHF
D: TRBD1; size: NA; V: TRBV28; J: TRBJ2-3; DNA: TGTGCCAGCAGTTTGCAACAGGGGGGCACAGATACGCAGTATTTT; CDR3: CASSLQQGGTDTQYF
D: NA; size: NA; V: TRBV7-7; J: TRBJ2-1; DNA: TGTGCTAGCAGCTTATCCGTAGGCGGGAACAATGAGCAGTTCTTC; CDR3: CASSLSVGGNNEQFF
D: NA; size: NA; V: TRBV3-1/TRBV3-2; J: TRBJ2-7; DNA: TGTGCCAGCAGCCTCAGGGGCCGAGGGAGTGGGAACGAGCAGTACTTC; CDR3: CASSLRGRGSGNEQYF
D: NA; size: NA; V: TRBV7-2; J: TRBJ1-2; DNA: TGTGCCAGCCGTTCGGAAAACGGGGTAAACTATGGCTACACCTTC; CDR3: CASRSENGVNYGYTF
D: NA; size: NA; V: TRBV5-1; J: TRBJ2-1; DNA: TGCGCCAGCAGCTCGGGGACCCTACGGGACTACAATGAGCAGTTCTTC; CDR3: CASSSGTLRDYNEQFF
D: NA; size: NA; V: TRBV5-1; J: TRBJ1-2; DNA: TGCGCCAGCAGCCTAGGGGGGGTCCAGAACTATGGCTACACCTTC; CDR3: CASSLGGVQNYGYTF
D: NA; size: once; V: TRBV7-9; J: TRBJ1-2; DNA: TGTGCCAGTATGGGTTGGGTTGACTATGGCTACACCTTC; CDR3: CASMGWVDYGYTF
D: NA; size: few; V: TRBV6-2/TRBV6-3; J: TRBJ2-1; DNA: TGTGCCAGCAGTAAAAAAGGGGATTACAATGAGCAGTTCTTC; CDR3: CASSKKGDYNEQFF
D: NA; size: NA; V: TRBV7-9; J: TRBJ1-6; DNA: TGTGCCAGCAGCTTATTACAGGGTACTTCACCCCTCCACTTT; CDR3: CASSLLQGTSPLHF
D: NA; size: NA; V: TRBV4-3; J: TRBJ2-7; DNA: TGCGCCAGCAGCCAAGGGTCCGGGGGCTACGAGCAGTACTTC; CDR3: CASSQGSGGYEQYF
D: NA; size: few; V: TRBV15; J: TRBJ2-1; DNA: TGTGCCACCAGCAGAGAGCTCGGGGGGCATGAGCAGTTCTTC; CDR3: CATSRELGGHEQFF
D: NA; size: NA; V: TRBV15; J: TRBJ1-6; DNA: TGTGCCACCAGCGTCTCAGGCCGTAATTCACCCCTCCACTTT; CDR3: CATSVSGRNSPLHF
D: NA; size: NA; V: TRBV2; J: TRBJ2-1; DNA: TGTGCCAGCAGCGAAACAGGGTCTAATGAGCAGTTCTTC; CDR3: CASSETGSNEQFF
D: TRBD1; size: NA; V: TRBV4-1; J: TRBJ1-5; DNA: TGCGCCAGCAGCCAAGAGGTTTCAGGGGGATACCCTTCATGGGGCAATCAGCCCCAGCATTTT; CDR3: CASSQEVSGGYPSWGNQPQHF
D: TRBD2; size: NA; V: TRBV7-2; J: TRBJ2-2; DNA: TGTGCCAGCAGCCCTTTAGCGGGGGCGATCACCGGGGAGCTGTTTTTT; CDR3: CASSPLAGAITGELFF
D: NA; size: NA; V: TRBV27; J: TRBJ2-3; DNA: TGTGCCAGCAGCCGACCTAGCACAGATACGCAGTATTTT; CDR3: CASSRPSTDTQYF
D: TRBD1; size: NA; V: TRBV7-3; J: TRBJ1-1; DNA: TGTGCCAGCAGCTTGGACAGGGCGAACACTGAAGCTTTCTTT; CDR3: CASSLDRANTEAFF
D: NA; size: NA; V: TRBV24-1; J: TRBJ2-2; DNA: TGTGCCACCAGTGATTTAGGCCACCTACCGAACACCGGGGAGCTGTTTTTT; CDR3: CATSDLGHLPNTGELFF
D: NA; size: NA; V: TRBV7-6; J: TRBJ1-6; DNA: TGTGCCAGCAGCTTAATACTTGTGACACTGCTCAGGGCCCTCCACTTT; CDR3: CASSLILVTLLRALHF
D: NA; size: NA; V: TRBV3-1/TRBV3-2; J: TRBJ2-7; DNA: TGTGCCAGCAGCCGCTCCTACTCCTACGAGCAGTACTTC; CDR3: CASSRSYSYEQYF
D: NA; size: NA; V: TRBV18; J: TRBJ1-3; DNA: TGTGCCAGCTCACCACTTCGGACAGACTTTCCCTCTAATGGAAACACCATATATTTT; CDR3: CASSPLRTDFPSNGNTIYF
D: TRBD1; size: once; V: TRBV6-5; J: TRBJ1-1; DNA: TGTGCCAGCAGTAAGGACAGGGGTACTGAAGCTTTCTTT; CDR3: CASSKDRGTEAFF
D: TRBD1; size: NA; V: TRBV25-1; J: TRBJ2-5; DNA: TGTGCCAGCAGTGAATTTCCAGGGGGCGAGACCCAGTACTTC; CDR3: CASSEFPGGETQYF
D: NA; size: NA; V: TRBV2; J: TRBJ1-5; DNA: TGTGCCAGCAGTGAAGGGTTAGGGGGGGTTCAGCCCCAGCATTTT; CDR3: CASSEGLGGVQPQHF
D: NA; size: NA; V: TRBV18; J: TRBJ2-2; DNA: TGTGCCAGCTCACCACCGAACAGGGAGATCGGGGAGCTGTTTTTT; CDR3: CASSPPNREIGELFF
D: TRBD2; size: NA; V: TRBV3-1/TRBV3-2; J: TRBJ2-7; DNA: TGTGCCAGCAGCCATGGAAAAAGACTAGCGGGAAAATACGAGCAGTACTTC; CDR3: CASSHGKRLAGKYEQYF
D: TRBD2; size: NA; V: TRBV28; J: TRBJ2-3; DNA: TGTGCCAGCAGTTTTGGTGTGGGTAGCGGGAGGGCCGGGTACACAGATACGCAGTATTTT; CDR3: CASSFGVGSGRAGYTDTQYF
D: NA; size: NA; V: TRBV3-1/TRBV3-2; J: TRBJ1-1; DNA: TGTGCCAGCAGCCAAAACGGACAAGCTGAGGGAGCTTTCTTT; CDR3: CASSQNGQAEGAFF
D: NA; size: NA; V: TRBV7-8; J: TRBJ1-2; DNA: TGTGCCAGCAGCTTAGCGGTCGGGGGCTATGGCTACACCTTC; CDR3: CASSLAVGGYGYTF
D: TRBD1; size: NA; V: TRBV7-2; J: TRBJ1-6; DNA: TGTGCCAGCAGCTTAGCGTGGACAGGGGGCTCTTCACCCCTCCACTTT; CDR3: CASSLAWTGGSSPLHF
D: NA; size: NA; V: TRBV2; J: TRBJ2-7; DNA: TGTGCCAGCAGCCATGGCCAGACGTCCTACGAGCAGTACTTC; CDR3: CASSHGQTSYEQYF
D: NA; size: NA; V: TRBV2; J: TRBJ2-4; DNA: TGTGCCAGCAGTGTAATAGAGGTTCAGTACTTC; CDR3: CASSVIEVQYF
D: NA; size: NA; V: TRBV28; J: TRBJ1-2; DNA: TGTGCCAGCAGCCTTTTAACGATTAACTATGGCTACACCTTC; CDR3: CASSLLTINYGYTF